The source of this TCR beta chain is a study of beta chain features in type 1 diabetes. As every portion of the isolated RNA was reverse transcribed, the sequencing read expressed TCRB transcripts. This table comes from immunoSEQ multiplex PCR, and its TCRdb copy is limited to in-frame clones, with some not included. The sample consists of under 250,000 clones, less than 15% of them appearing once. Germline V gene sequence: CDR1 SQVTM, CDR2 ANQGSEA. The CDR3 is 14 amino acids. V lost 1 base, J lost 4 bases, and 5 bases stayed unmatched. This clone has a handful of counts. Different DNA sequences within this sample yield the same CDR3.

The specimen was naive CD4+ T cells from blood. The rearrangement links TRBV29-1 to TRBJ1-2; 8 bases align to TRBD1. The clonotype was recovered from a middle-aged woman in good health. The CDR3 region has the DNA TGCAGCGTTGAAGGCCCAGGGGGCCCCTATGGCTACACCTTC. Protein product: CSVEGPGGPYGYTF.